These 21 T cell receptor beta chains came from one sample sequenced in a study of cytomegalovirus exposure and HLA in healthy donors (TCRdb year 2017). The library was made by the immunoSEQ multiplex PCR assay. The multiplex PCR relied on a mix of 60 forward primers for TCR Vbeta segments and 13 reverse primers for TCR Jbeta segments. This immuneACCESS table, as held by TCRdb, lists in-frame sequences with V and J called but not all clones. Of the missing ones, under half trace to an unresolved V gene in checked studies; the others have no known cause. The sample table records over 150,000 clones; more than 60% of these occur just once. About 1.5% of the sample belongs to the ten largest clones. The sample taken for sequencing was PBMCs. Every receptor here comes from a woman aged 30 to 39 in good health and CMV-seropositive.

This clone was seen only a few times. The genes are TRBV5-1 and TRBJ2-6, with 8 bases identical to TRBD1. The J segment lost 0 bases and the V segment lost 2 bases, leaving 4 bases of the junction unmatched. CDR3 length equals 17 residues. CDR1 and CDR2 from the germline V gene are SGHRS and YFSETQ. CDR3 sequence: CASSFRGPSSGANVLTF. CDR3 DNA: TGCGCCAGCAGCTTCAGGGGGCCCAGCTCTGGGGCCAACGTCCTGACTTTC.

The rearrangement links TRBV28 to TRBJ1-1; D is unresolved. CDR3 length: 14 amino acids. Per germline, CDR1 MDHEN and CDR2 SYDVKM. Trimming left V 5 bases short and J 5 bases short, with 15 bases between. CDR3 coding DNA: TGTGCCAGCAGTCTGCGCGGGGTAGGGACTGAAGCTTTCTTT. Translation gives CASSLRGVGTEAFF.

V gene TRBV6-5 combines with J gene TRBJ2-7, with 10 bases lining up with TRBD2. Losses at the gene ends were 5 bases for V and 3 bases for J; bases not matched to a gene: 7. The CDR3 loop spans 15 amino acids. Germline loops: CDR1 MNHEY, CDR2 SVGAGI. CDR3 coding DNA: TGTGCCAGCAGTCGTAGCGGGAGGTATCTCTACGAGCAGTACTTC. It codes for CASSRSGRYLYEQYF.

The chain uses TRBV7-9 and TRBJ2-1; TRBD2 is a possible D gene (7 bases). Per the germline V gene, CDR1 is SEHNR and CDR2 is FQNEAQ (reference sequence). The CDR3 length is 15 residues. V dropped 0 bases and J dropped 9 bases, with 15 bases sitting between them. The CDR3 sequence: CASSLALSGGPEQFF. CDR3 sequence (DNA): TGTGCCAGCAGCTTAGCGTTATCGGGGGGCCCTGAGCAGTTCTTC. Based on the CDR3 plus reference TRBV7-9 and TRBJ2-1, the full variable domain is DTGVSQNPRHKITKRGQNVTFRCDPISEHNRLYWYRQTLGQGPEFLTYFQNEAQLEKSRLLSDRFSAERPKGSFSTLEIQRTEQGDSAMYLCASSLALSGGPEQFFGPGTRLTVL.

V gene TRBV7-8 combines with J gene TRBJ2-2; TRBD2 aligns across 8 bases. The CDR3 runs to 17 residues. The germline gives CDR1 SGHVS, CDR2 FQNEAQ. J gave up 0 bases and V 1 base, and 4 bases lay outside the gene matches. CDR3 amino acids: CASSLVGGRTNTGELFF. In DNA, the CDR3 is TGTGCCAGCAGCTTAGTCGGCGGGAGGACGAACACCGGGGAGCTGTTTTTT.

The chain uses TRBV11-2 and TRBJ1-1; a weak D match, TRBD1 (5 bases). The V gene's germline CDR1 is SGHAT and CDR2 FQNNGV. The length of the CDR3 is 18 residues. V was clipped by 4 bases and J by 0 bases, with 21 bases between them. The CDR3 DNA is TGTGCCAGCAGCTCCCCCAGCCGGCGGGGCATTTTGAACACTGAAGCTTTCTTT. Its translation: CASSSPSRRGILNTEAFF.

The rearrangement uses TRBV7-9 and TRBJ2-6, with D possibly being TRBD1 (6 bases). Germline CDR1 SEHNR, CDR2 FQNEAQ (reference sequence). There are 14 residues in the CDR3. Trimming pared 5 bases from V and 1 base from J, leaving 6 bases between. CDR3 nucleotide sequence: TGTGCCAGCAGCACAGGGTCTGGGGCCAACGTCCTGACTTTC. Encoded protein: CASSTGSGANVLTF.

Here the CDR3 reads CASRPGEGAKNIQYF. The CDR3 DNA reads TGTGCCAGCAGACCGGGAGAGGGGGCCAAAAACATTCAGTACTTC. The chain joins TRBV6-1 to TRBJ2-4; TRBD2 is a possible D gene (6 bases). Trimming removed 6 bases at V and 1 base at J, with 13 bases between. The CDR3 is made up of 15 amino acids. In germline, CDR1 is MNHNS, CDR2 SASEGT.

Worth noting for this clone: Within the sample, other DNA sequences also encode this same CDR3. The CDR3 sequence: CASSIGPQETQYF. DNA for the CDR3: TGTGCCAGTAGTATAGGGCCACAAGAGACCCAGTACTTC. The chain combines TRBV19 with TRBJ2-5; D is undetermined. The ends were cut back, 1 base at V and 2 bases at J, with 5 bases in the middle. Germline V gives CDR1 LNHDA, CDR2 SQIVND (reference sequence). The CDR3 covers 13 residues.

This rearrangement joins TRBV5-4 to TRBJ1-2, with TRBD1 matching over 11 bases. This CDR3 comprises 14 residues. V trimming: 3 bases; J trimming: 6 bases; junction bases outside the gene matches: 4. Germline loops: CDR1 SGHNT, CDR2 YYREEE (reference sequence). DNA for the CDR3: TGTGCCAGCAGCTCCGCGGACAGGGGGCATGGCTACACCTTC. Translating it yields CASSSADRGHGYTF.

DNA of the CDR3: TGTGCCAGCAGTTCAACCGGGACTAGCGGCACCGGGGAGCTGTTTTTT. It is translated as CASSSTGTSGTGELFF. The chain joins TRBV28 to TRBJ2-2; 11 nucleotides align to TRBD2. CDR1 and CDR2 (germline): MDHEN, SYDVKM. V shed 4 bases and J 4 bases; nucleotides not matched to a gene: 5. This CDR3 has 16 residues.

V and J are TRBV19 and TRBJ1-1; 8 nucleotides line up with TRBD1. Germline V gives CDR1 LNHDA, CDR2 SQIVND (reference sequence). Losses at the gene ends were 4 bases for V and 5 bases for J; bases not matched to a gene: 9. The CDR3 is 15 residues long. The chain's CDR3 is CASSTLTGGRTEAFF. The CDR3 DNA reads TGTGCCAGTAGTACGCTTACAGGGGGAAGGACTGAAGCTTTCTTT.

The chain carries TRBV6-6 and TRBJ2-7; D not resolved. Germline CDR1 is MNHNY and CDR2 is SVGAGI (reference sequence). The CDR3 runs to 14 residues. Trimming stripped 7 bases from V and 0 bases from J, with 13 bases between. The DNA of the CDR3 is TGTGCCAGCACCGGAACCTCGGGCTCCTACGAGCAGTACTTC. Its protein is CASTGTSGSYEQYF.

The chain employs TRBV11-3 and TRBJ2-5; TRBD2 agrees at 8 bases. V gave up 4 bases and J gave up 1 base; unmatched junction bases: 8. Germline V lookup: CDR1 SGHNT, CDR2 YENEEA. This CDR3 comprises 16 residues. CDR3: CASSSAGRDFQETQYF. The CDR3 nucleotides read TGTGCCAGCAGCTCCGCCGGGAGGGACTTCCAAGAGACCCAGTACTTC.

The chain carries TRBV19 and TRBJ2-7; 9 bases align to TRBD1. There are 16 residues in the CDR3. Germline-derived CDR1 and CDR2 are LNHDA and SQIVND (reference sequence). V was pared by 5 bases and J by 3 bases, with 11 bases of the junction left unmatched. The CDR3 DNA follows: TGTGCCAGTAGTCCGGGTCTACAGGGGGCTTACTACGAGCAGTACTTC. It translates to CASSPGLQGAYYEQYF.

The chain has TRBV19 and TRBJ2-7; TRBD1 is a possible D gene (7 bases). V lost 6 bases, J lost 1 base, and 10 bases lay in between. Germline V CDR1 and CDR2: LNHDA, SQIVND (reference sequence). This CDR3 spans 13 amino acids. CDR3 DNA sequence: TGTGCCAGTAGGGCAGGGGGGTCCTACGAGCAGTACTTC. This gives the protein CASRAGGSYEQYF.

This chain connects TRBV6-5 to TRBJ1-4, with TRBD1 matching over 8 bases. CDR3 length: 13 residues. Per germline, CDR1 MNHEY and CDR2 SVGAGI. V lost 8 bases to trimming and J lost 7 bases; unmatched junction nucleotides: 6. The CDR3 DNA reads TGTGCCAGCGGAAGGACAGGGAGTGAAAAACTGTTTTTT. Protein: CASGRTGSEKLFF.

The chain recombines TRBV19 with TRBJ2-7, with D perhaps matching TRBD2 (5 bases). Germline V lookup: CDR1 LNHDA, CDR2 SQIVND (reference sequence). The CDR3 has 13 amino acids. V was shortened by 5 bases and J by 2 bases, with 10 bases between the two germline ends. CDR3 nucleotide sequence: TGTGCCAGTAGTCCCCCCGGGGCCTACGAGCAGTACTTC. It codes for CASSPPGAYEQYF.

Only a few counts were recorded for this clone. The chain joins TRBV30 to TRBJ2-1; TRBD2 aligns across 11 bases. The CDR3 consists of 21 residues. The V and J ends lost 3 bases and 9 bases, in that order; junction bases with no gene match: 28. The V gene's germline CDR1 is GTSNPN and CDR2 SVGIG (reference sequence). The CDR3 coding sequence is TGTGCCTGGAGCCCCCCGGGACTAGCGGAAAGAGGATACAATGCCGCACGTGAGCAGTTCTTC. It encodes CAWSPPGLAERGYNAAREQFF.

This chain links TRBV27 with TRBJ1-2, with 10 nucleotides matching TRBD1. The V gene end was trimmed by 5 bases and the J gene end by 2 bases; junction bases not matched to a gene: 5. The CDR3 sequence is 15 residues long. Germline V CDR1 and CDR2: MNHEY, SMNVEV (reference sequence). CDR3 nucleotide sequence: TGTGCCAGCAGTGCCTCGGGACAGGGGAACTATGGCTACACCTTC. As protein: CASSASGQGNYGYTF.

The chain couples TRBV4-1 to TRBJ2-1; 9 bases fit TRBD1. The CDR3 totals 15 residues. J was trimmed by 4 bases and V by 5 bases; bases with no gene match: 6. In germline, CDR1 is MGHRA, CDR2 YSYEKL. CDR3 DNA: TGCGCCAGCAGCGAAGGGACAGGGATTTACAATGAGCAGTTCTTC. It yields the protein CASSEGTGIYNEQFF.